This entry lists 11 T cell receptor beta chains sequenced from one sample in a study of cytomegalovirus exposure and HLA in healthy donors. PCR primers comprised 60 Vbeta and 13 Jbeta primers. TCRdb's copy holds only in-frame clones and misses some; the assay was immunoSEQ multiplex PCR. There are over 150,000 clones in the sample; over 65% occur only once, and approximately 3.7% lies in the top ten. Sequenced input: PBMCs. The receptor source for this set is a woman aged 55-69 years in good health and CMV-seropositive.

The chain uses TRBV6-5 and TRBJ1-2; TRBD1 is a possible D gene (6 bases). Germline V gives CDR1 MNHEY, CDR2 SVGAGI. This CDR3 region has 16 residues. With 4 bases removed from V and 2 bases from J, the gap between germline ends came to 17 bases. The CDR3 is CASSSSPGRGNYGYTF. The CDR3, as DNA: TGTGCCAGCAGTTCTTCTCCGGGCAGGGGAAACTATGGCTACACCTTC.

The chain links TRBV6-5 to TRBJ2-7, with TRBD2 matching 12 bases. Germline V lookup: CDR1 MNHEY, CDR2 SVGAGI. Unmatched junction bases numbered 5, after V lost 2 bases and J lost 6 bases. The CDR3 runs 15 residues. CDR3 in amino acids: CASSYLAGGPSEQYF. The CDR3 DNA is TGTGCCAGCAGTTACCTAGCGGGAGGGCCAAGCGAGCAGTACTTC.

The sample holds a few counts of this clone. The chain has TRBV7-2 and TRBJ2-3, with 7 nucleotides matching TRBD2. The J segment lost 4 bases and the V segment lost 5 bases, leaving 3 bases of the junction unmatched. Germline CDR1 reads SGHTA; CDR2 reads FQGNSA. CDR3 length equals 13 residues. The chain's CDR3 is CASSGGRPDTQYF. As DNA, the CDR3 is TGTGCCAGCAGCGGCGGGAGACCAGATACGCAGTATTTT.

The V call is TRBV6-6, the J call TRBJ2-3, with TRBD2 as a possible D gene (7 bases). V was clipped by 5 bases and J by 8 bases, with 17 bases between them. Germline lookup yields CDR1 MNHNY and CDR2 SVGAGI (reference sequence). This CDR3 has 14 residues. CDR3: CASSRGGRVATQYF. In DNA, the CDR3 is TGTGCCAGCAGTAGGGGGGGGCGCGTAGCTACGCAGTATTTT.

The chain employs TRBV19 and TRBJ2-7; 8 bases line up with TRBD1. The V and J ends lost 5 bases and 3 bases, in that order; junction bases with no gene match: 12. The V gene's germline CDR1 is LNHDA and CDR2 SQIVND (reference sequence). The CDR3 contains 16 residues. The CDR3 region is CASSATTGVKGYEQYF. The CDR3 DNA reads TGTGCCAGTAGTGCAACGACAGGGGTCAAAGGCTACGAGCAGTACTTC. Using reference TRBV19 and TRBJ2-7 for the parts outside the CDR3, the full variable domain is DGGITQSPKYLFRKEGQNVTLSCEQNLNHDAMYWYRQDPGQGLRLIYYSQIVNDFQKGDIAEGYSVSREKKESFPLTVTSAQKNPTAFYLCASSATTGVKGYEQYFGPGTRLTVT.

V is TRBV30 and J is TRBJ1-5, with 9 bases that match TRBD1. The CDR3 is made up of 13 amino acids. V lost 1 base, J lost 5 bases, and 0 bases stayed unmatched. CDR1 is GTSNPN, CDR2 SVGIG, per germline (reference sequence). For the CDR3, the DNA is TGTGCCTGGAGTGGGACAGGGGATCAGCCCCAGCATTTT. Residues: CAWSGTGDQPQHF.

This clone has only one observation. The chain recombines TRBV18 with TRBJ1-1, with a weak D call TRBD1 (6 bases). This CDR3 has 14 residues. Germline CDR1 KGHSH, CDR2 LQKENI. The germline V and J ends were trimmed by 3 bases and 7 bases, with 15 bases remaining between them. The CDR3 spells CASSPGHPLDEAFF. CDR3 coding DNA: TGTGCCAGCTCACCGGGACACCCGTTGGATGAAGCTTTCTTT.

This clone was found many times. The chain recombines TRBV2 with TRBJ2-4, with D possibly TRBD2 on 5 matching bases. The V end lost 8 bases, the J end lost 3 bases, and 14 bases lay between the germline ends. The CDR3 totals 14 residues. Germline V gene data show CDR1 as SNHLY and CDR2 as FYNNEI. The CDR3 bases are TGTGCCAGCCGTCTCAGGACTCGCAAAAACATTCAGTACTTC. It codes for CASRLRTRKNIQYF.

This rearrangement joins TRBV5-4 to TRBJ2-1; 11 bases map to TRBD2. V shed 4 bases, J shed 13 bases, and the junction held 13 bases outside the gene matches. The CDR3 consists of 15 residues. Germline lookup yields CDR1 SGHNT and CDR2 YYREEE (reference sequence). CDR3 amino acids: CASSRSQASGGTQFF. The DNA of the CDR3 is TGTGCCAGCAGCCGGAGTCAGGCTAGCGGGGGGACTCAGTTCTTC. Full variable domain (remainder filled in from reference TRBV5-4 and TRBJ2-1): ETGVTQSPTHLIKTRGQQVTLRCSSQSGHNTVSWYQQALGQGPQFIFQYYREEENGRGNFPPRFSGLQFPNYSSELNVNALELDDSALYLCASSRSQASGGTQFFGPGTRLTVL.

The J gene is TRBJ1-2, the V gene TRBV11-2, with D perhaps TRBD1 (5 bases). CDR3 size: 15 residues. Trimming took off 5 bases at V and 4 bases at J, with 17 bases between the two ends. Germline V gene lookup returns CDR1 SGHAT and CDR2 FQNNGV. CDR3 nucleotide sequence: TGTGCCAGCAGCCCCGCGGGGGTCTACATCTATGGCTACACCTTC. Protein: CASSPAGVYIYGYTF. Using reference TRBV11-2 and TRBJ1-2 for the parts outside the CDR3, the full variable domain is EAGVAQSPRYKIIEKRQSVAFWCNPISGHATLYWYQQILGQGPKLLIQFQNNGVVDDSQLPKDRFSAERLKGVDSTLKIQPAKLEDSAVYLCASSPAGVYIYGYTFGSGTRLTVV.

This clone was detected only once. The gene calls are TRBV6-5 and TRBJ2-7, with a tentative D call TRBD1 (6 bases). The germline gives CDR1 MNHEY, CDR2 SVGAGI. The CDR3 is 16 amino acids. Trimming took 1 base from V and 0 from J, leaving 13 bases between them. CDR3 DNA sequence: TGTGCCAGCAGTTACTTTGGACAGCAGGGCTCCTACGAGCAGTACTTC. It specifies CASSYFGQQGSYEQYF.